This TCR beta chain was sequenced during a study of T-cell reconstitution after alpha-beta-depleted transplantation in children. The V gene lost 5 bases and the J gene lost 7 bases, with 15 bases spanning the gap. Germline loops: CDR1 SGHTA, CDR2 FQGNSA. The CDR3 consists of 14 residues. This clonotype was seen more than once but under ten times. Unique molecular identifiers featured in how the TCRbeta library was prepared. MiXCR, run by TCRdb on the PCR reads, gives a single entry per CDR3 protein. The repertoire has about 340,000 distinct CDR3 sequences, around a tenth of them found once; the top ten carry roughly 2.5%.

The source material was PBMCs from the stem cell graft donor, sampled from the stem cell graft. The chain combines TRBV7-2 with TRBJ1-5; D unresolved. The sequence came from a human donor who donated a stem cell graft to a child with acute lymphoblastic leukemia. CDR3 sequence reads: CASSRLGEGQPQHF. CDR3 in DNA: TGTGCCAGCAGCCGTCTAGGCGAAGGACAGCCCCAGCATTTT.